The T cell receptor beta chain described here comes from a study of cytomegalovirus exposure and HLA in healthy donors. 13 Jbeta primers and 60 Vbeta primers were used for the PCR. Here immunoSEQ multiplex PCR was the method, and the copy in TCRdb shows in-frame clones only, minus some. Found here are around 200,000 clones, around 83% of them singletons; the top ten hold 1.6%. This CDR3 has 15 amino acids. Germline CDR1 is MDHEN and CDR2 is SYDVKM. This receptor was obtained from a man aged 50 to 59 in good health and CMV-seronegative. This rearrangement joins TRBV28 to TRBJ2-2; 11 bases agree with TRBD1. Sequencing was done on a sample of PBMCs. This chain's CDR3 is CAGGDRGTRTGELFF. The CDR3 nucleotides are TGTGCGGGTGGGGACAGGGGGACTAGGACCGGGGAGCTGTTTTTT.